The next 16 T cell receptor beta chains were all read from a single sample in a study of OX40 agonist ivuxolimab in advanced cancers. Method: immunoSEQ multiplex PCR; TCRdb's copy keeps in-frame clones and lacks some. This table has some 86,000 clones, roughly nine tenths appearing once. This specimen was CD4+ or CD8+ T cells sorted from blood, taken in a trial of the OX40 agonist ivuxolimab. These TCRs come from an adult with an advanced solid tumor such as melanoma, head and neck, liver or kidney cancer.

The chain has TRBV18 and TRBJ1-1; 10 bases are a match to TRBD1. Germline CDR1 is KGHSH and CDR2 is LQKENI. The CDR3 extends over 13 amino acids. V dropped 4 bases and J dropped 4; count of bases not matched to a gene: 0. For the CDR3, the DNA is TGTGCCAGCTCACGGGACAGGGGCACTGAAGCTTTCTTT. Its protein product is CASSRDRGTEAFF.

The chain uses TRBV7-2 and TRBJ2-3; D possibly corresponds to TRBD2 (6 bases). The CDR3 runs 13 residues. With 5 bases removed from V and 3 bases from J, the gap between germline ends came to 9 bases. Germline V lookup: CDR1 SGHTA, CDR2 FQGNSA. The DNA for the CDR3 is TGTGCCAGCAGCAGGGACTTAACAGATACGCAGTATTTT. Protein product: CASSRDLTDTQYF.

The chain recombines TRBV6-5 with TRBJ2-7, with 10 bases identical to TRBD2. The V gene end was trimmed by 5 bases and the J gene end by 3 bases; junction bases not matched to a gene: 4. Per germline, CDR1 MNHEY and CDR2 SVGAGI. The CDR3 runs to 14 residues. CDR3 nucleotide sequence: TGTGCCAGCAGTCGTAGCGGGAGGTTCTACGAGCAGTACTTC. Its translation is CASSRSGRFYEQYF.

V is TRBV5-1 and J is TRBJ2-5; no reliable D call. Trimming pared 7 bases from V and 7 bases from J, leaving 14 bases between. This CDR3 is 12 amino acids long. In germline, CDR1 is SGHRS, CDR2 YFSETQ. CDR3 amino acids: CASSPDGGTQYF. The DNA of the CDR3 is TGCGCCAGCTCCCCCGACGGTGGGACCCAGTACTTC.

V and J are TRBV28 and TRBJ1-3; D remains unclear. Trimming left V 2 bases short and J 4 bases short, with 9 bases between. The length of the CDR3 is 14 residues. Per the germline V gene, CDR1 is MDHEN and CDR2 is SYDVKM. CDR3 sequence: CASSLGQIGNTIYF. The DNA of the CDR3 is TGTGCCAGCAGTTTAGGGCAAATCGGAAACACCATATATTTT.

As regards this clone: Different DNA sequences within this sample yield the same CDR3. J is TRBJ1-5 and V is TRBV18; TRBD1 might be the D (6 bases). Germline values: CDR1 KGHSH, CDR2 LQKENI. V shed 3 bases and J shed 5 bases, with 8 bases lying between them. The CDR3 loop spans 13 amino acids. CDR3 region: CASSPGGDQPQHF. The CDR3, as DNA: TGTGCCAGCTCACCGGGGGGCGATCAGCCCCAGCATTTT.

This chain uses TRBV18 with TRBJ2-2, with D hard to call. The CDR3 length is 16 residues. Germline CDR1 reads KGHSH; CDR2 reads LQKENI. The V and J ends lost 3 bases and 1 base respectively, with 12 bases between them. The CDR3 DNA is TGTGCCAGCTCACCTGTCAGCCCTGGGAACACCGGGGAGCTGTTTTTT. As protein: CASSPVSPGNTGELFF.

This chain connects TRBV6-6 to TRBJ2-2; D ambiguous. V shed 7 bases and J shed 0 bases, with 6 bases lying between them. The CDR3 is made up of 13 amino acids. Germline V lookup: CDR1 MNHNY, CDR2 SVGAGI (reference sequence). The DNA of the CDR3 is TGTGCCAGCAACCCTACGAACACCGGGGAGCTGTTTTTT. Translating it yields CASNPTNTGELFF.

This clone is a singleton in its sample. The V gene is TRBV6-1, the J gene TRBJ1-3, with D unresolved. V dropped 3 bases and J dropped 2 bases, with 14 bases sitting between them. The length of the CDR3 is 16 residues. The V gene's germline CDR1 is MNHNS and CDR2 SASEGT. The CDR3 loop is CASSEGPGNAGNTIYF. In DNA, the CDR3 is TGTGCCAGCAGTGAGGGTCCGGGGAACGCTGGAAACACCATATATTTT.

The V gene is TRBV7-6, the J gene TRBJ2-6; 10 bases are shared with TRBD1. Germline CDR1 and CDR2: SGHVS and FNYEAQ. V was pared by 4 bases and J by 1 base, with 10 bases of the junction left unmatched. The CDR3 is made up of 19 amino acids. In DNA form, the CDR3 reads TGTGCCAGCAGCTACAGCCCGGGACAGGGGTTTTCTGGGGCCAACGTCCTGACTTTC. Translating it yields CASSYSPGQGFSGANVLTF. The variable domain in full, completed from reference TRBV7-6 and TRBJ2-6, reads GAGVSQSPRYKVTKRGQDVALRCDPISGHVSLYWYRQALGQGPEFLTYFNYEAQQDKSGLPNDRFSAERPEGSISTLTIQRTEQRDSAMYRCASSYSPGQGFSGANVLTFGAGSRLTVL.

V and J are TRBV2 and TRBJ2-1, with 9 bases fitting TRBD2. J was trimmed by 8 bases and V by 7 bases; bases with no gene match: 12. CDR1 is SNHLY and CDR2 is FYNNEI in the germline V gene. The CDR3 consists of 15 residues. CDR3 sequence reads: CASTYRREGHDEQFF. The CDR3 DNA follows: TGTGCCAGCACGTATAGGCGGGAGGGCCACGATGAGCAGTTCTTC.

The CDR3 reads CASSQELSGRGYEQYF. The CDR3, as DNA: TGCGCCAGCAGCCAAGAGTTATCAGGCAGGGGCTACGAGCAGTACTTC. The V call is TRBV4-1, the J call TRBJ2-7; D possibly corresponds to TRBD1 (6 bases). Deletions cut 0 bases from V and 3 bases from J, with 15 bases between. CDR3 size: 16 residues. Looked up from germline, CDR1 is MGHRA and CDR2 is YSYEKL.

Written as DNA, the CDR3 is TGTGCCAGCAGTGAAGAGGGTTGGCAGGGAAAGGGTGAGCAGTTCTTC. Translated, it gives CASSEEGWQGKGEQFF. The chain uses TRBV6-1 and TRBJ2-1; D is perhaps TRBD1 (5 bases). The CDR3 consists of 16 residues. From germline, CDR1 is MNHNS and CDR2 SASEGT. Trimming took 1 base from V and 9 from J, leaving 19 bases between them.

This clone came up once. The chain is built from TRBV7-8 and TRBJ2-3, with a possible D match to TRBD2 (5 bases). The germline V gene has CDR1 SGHVS and CDR2 FQNEAQ. The CDR3 is made up of 16 amino acids. V dropped 5 bases and J dropped 5 bases, with 20 bases sitting between them. The CDR3 reads CASSHPWTPGGDTQYF. The CDR3 DNA follows: TGTGCCAGCAGCCATCCCTGGACCCCAGGAGGAGATACGCAGTATTTT.

V is TRBV18 and J is TRBJ2-1, with D tentatively TRBD2 (6 bases). CDR3 length equals 14 residues. Trimming took off 3 bases at V and 4 bases at J, with 10 bases between the two ends. CDR1 and CDR2 from the germline V gene are KGHSH and LQKENI. The CDR3 sequence is CASSPASGYNEQFF. The CDR3 coding sequence is TGTGCCAGCTCACCTGCCAGCGGGTACAATGAGCAGTTCTTC.

CDR3 DNA sequence: TGCAGTGCGGGGAACACTGAAGCTTTCTTT. This sequence encodes CSAGNTEAFF. The chain couples TRBV20-1 to TRBJ1-1; no reliable D call. The CDR3 length is 10 residues. V lost 6 bases to trimming and J lost 1 base, with 3 bases between them. CDR1 is DFQATT, CDR2 SNEGSKA, per germline (reference sequence).